The rows below give T cell receptor beta chains drawn from one sample of a study of blood T cell repertoires in COVID-19. Data came from immunoSEQ multiplex PCR; TCRdb stores just in-frame clones and leaves some out. The sample has about 360,000 clones, 75% to 90% seen once. The sample consisted of peripheral blood. The receptor source for this set is a woman aged 60-70 years with COVID-19, enrolled during active disease. CDR3s include the opening cysteine and the closing phenylalanine or tryptophan. A D gene is named only where the DNA matches it firmly. Some rows have no size entry. The others give once, few or many, or a class for an expanded clone.

NA	TRBV11-2	NA	TRBJ1-4	CASSLGGPEGKLFF	TGTGCCAGCAGCTTAGGAGGGCCAGAGGGTAAACTGTTTTTT
NA	TRBV6-5	TRBD2	TRBJ2-3	CASTSRGGQGDTQYF	TGTGCCAGCACCTCCCGGGGGGGGCAAGGAGATACGCAGTATTTT
NA	TRBV5-8	NA	TRBJ2-7	CASRGGAYEQYF	TGTGCCAGCAGGGGGGGTGCGTACGAGCAGTACTTC
NA	TRBV3-1/TRBV3-2	NA	TRBJ2-7	CASSQDRFYEQYF	TGTGCCAGCAGCCAAGATAGATTCTACGAGCAGTACTTC
NA	TRBV6-1	NA	TRBJ2-3	CASSALTGSSTDTQYF	TGTGCCAGCAGTGCCCTCACAGGGTCTAGCACAGATACGCAGTATTTT
NA	TRBV6-2/TRBV6-3	TRBD1	TRBJ1-1	CASSTVTGDTEAFF	TGTGCCAGCAGTACCGTGACAGGGGACACTGAAGCTTTCTTT
NA	TRBV7-2	TRBD1	TRBJ2-7	CASSLKRTGGVSYEQYF	TGTGCCAGCAGCTTAAAACGGACAGGGGGCGTTTCCTACGAGCAGTACTTC
once	TRBV13	TRBD1	TRBJ2-7	CASSLQSDHDRGSYEQYF	TGTGCCAGCAGCTTACAATCCGACCATGACAGGGGGTCCTACGAGCAGTACTTC
NA	TRBV6-5	TRBD2	TRBJ2-7	CAATSGGAGSYEQYF	TGTGCCGCGACTAGCGGGGGCGCTGGCTCCTACGAGCAGTACTTC
NA	TRBV6-6	TRBD2	TRBJ2-5	CASSFSGGGETQYF	TGTGCCAGCAGTTTCTCGGGGGGGGGAGAGACCCAGTACTTC
few	TRBV4-1	NA	TRBJ1-5	CASSRSQPQHF	TGCGCCAGCAGCCGCAGTCAGCCCCAGCATTTT
NA	TRBV6-2/TRBV6-3	TRBD1	TRBJ1-6	CASSYGQGVRAPLHF	TGTGCCAGCAGTTACGGACAGGGGGTCCGGGCACCCCTCCACTTT
NA	TRBV4-1	NA	TRBJ1-2	CASSQGYNNYGYTF	TGCGCCAGCAGCCAAGGTTACAATAACTATGGCTACACCTTC
NA	TRBV27	TRBD1	TRBJ1-1	CASSLQGVREAFF	TGTGCCAGCAGTTTACAGGGGGTTCGTGAAGCTTTCTTT
NA	TRBV9	NA	TRBJ2-2	CASSVDIGELFF	TGTGCCAGCAGCGTAGATATCGGGGAGCTGTTTTTT
NA	TRBV7-3	TRBD1	TRBJ1-2	CASNEDRGGSGYTF	TGTGCCAGCAACGAGGACAGGGGAGGATCTGGCTACACCTTC
NA	TRBV12-5	NA	TRBJ2-7	CASLQGYEQYF	TGTGCTAGCTTACAGGGATACGAGCAGTACTTC
once	TRBV2	TRBD2	TRBJ2-1	CASSVGGGGAIQRFF	TGTGCCAGCAGTGTAGGTGGCGGGGGGGCCATACAACGGTTCTTC
NA	TRBV7-3	TRBD2	TRBJ2-3	CASRRLAGVIDTQYF	TGTGCCAGCAGGAGACTAGCGGGGGTAATCGATACGCAGTATTTT
NA	TRBV18	NA	TRBJ1-4	CASGTGNEKLFF	TGTGCCAGCGGAACGGGAAATGAAAAACTGTTTTTT
once	TRBV7-6	NA	TRBJ1-5	CASSPEGAGPNQPQHF	TGTGCCAGCAGCCCCGAGGGCGCAGGCCCCAATCAGCCCCAGCATTTT
once	TRBV27	TRBD2	TRBJ2-1	CASSLGLAGLHEQFF	TGTGCCAGCAGTTTAGGACTAGCGGGCCTCCATGAGCAGTTCTTC
NA	TRBV19	TRBD1	TRBJ1-1	CASNRGLNTEAFF	TGTGCCAGTAACAGGGGGCTCAACACTGAAGCTTTCTTT
NA	TRBV19	TRBD2	TRBJ2-5	CASGGAGETQYF	TGTGCCAGCGGGGGGGCCGGGGAGACCCAGTACTTC
NA	TRBV29-1	TRBD1	TRBJ2-4	CSVEQGQSSKNIQYF	TGCAGCGTTGAACAGGGACAGTCTTCCAAAAACATTCAGTACTTC
NA	TRBV18	TRBD1	TRBJ1-5	CASSLSPGQGREPQHF	TGTGCCAGCTCACTTTCTCCGGGACAGGGACGAGAGCCCCAGCATTTT
NA	TRBV6-1	NA	TRBJ2-1	CASSEFSGLFYNEQFF	TGTGCCAGCAGTGAATTTTCAGGACTCTTCTACAATGAGCAGTTCTTC
NA	TRBV30	TRBD2	TRBJ2-5	CAWRSPWMAGGRETQYF	TGTGCCTGGAGGTCCCCCTGGATGGCGGGGGGGCGAGAGACCCAGTACTTC
NA	TRBV5-1	NA	TRBJ2-2	CASSFSSANRAGELFF	TGCGCCAGCAGCTTTAGTTCGGCTAATCGGGCCGGGGAGCTGTTTTTT
once	TRBV2	NA	TRBJ1-3	CASKQGPGNTIYF	TGTGCCAGCAAACAGGGCCCTGGAAACACCATATATTTT
NA	TRBV5-6	NA	TRBJ1-1	CASSLAGLLGIGMNTEAFF	TGTGCCAGCAGCTTGGCAGGGCTTCTCGGTATAGGGATGAACACTGAAGCTTTCTTT
NA	TRBV2	NA	TRBJ2-6	CARHRVLGANVLTF	TGTGCCAGGCACAGGGTTCTGGGGGCCAACGTCCTGACTTTC
NA	TRBV9	NA	TRBJ1-4	CASSATGYRSEKLFF	TGTGCCAGCAGCGCGACAGGTTATAGGAGTGAAAAACTGTTTTTT
NA	TRBV5-1	NA	TRBJ2-3	CASVSGVVTDTQYF	TGCGCCAGTGTCTCAGGGGTTGTAACAGATACGCAGTATTTT
NA	TRBV2	NA	TRBJ1-1	CASRRLQGNTEAFF	TGTGCCAGCAGGCGACTACAGGGGAACACTGAAGCTTTCTTT
NA	TRBV6-4	NA	TRBJ2-2	CASSLGATGELFF	TGTGCCAGCAGTCTAGGGGCGACCGGGGAGCTGTTTTTT
once	TRBV3-1/TRBV3-2	TRBD2	TRBJ2-3	CASSLSGYTQYF	TGTGCCAGCAGCCTTAGCGGGTATACGCAGTATTTT
NA	TRBV30	TRBD2	TRBJ2-7	CAWGGTSGAHEQYF	TGTGCCTGGGGGGGGACTAGCGGGGCCCACGAGCAGTACTTC
NA	TRBV5-1	NA	TRBJ2-3	CASSLGTGDTQYF	TGCGCCAGCAGCTTGGGGACTGGAGATACGCAGTATTTT
NA	TRBV6-2/TRBV6-3	TRBD1	TRBJ2-5	CASRYIDRGETQYF	TGTGCCAGCAGATACATAGACAGGGGTGAGACCCAGTACTTC
NA	TRBV15	TRBD1	TRBJ1-6	CATSRDRVDSPLHF	TGTGCCACCAGCAGGGACAGGGTAGATTCACCCCTCCACTTT